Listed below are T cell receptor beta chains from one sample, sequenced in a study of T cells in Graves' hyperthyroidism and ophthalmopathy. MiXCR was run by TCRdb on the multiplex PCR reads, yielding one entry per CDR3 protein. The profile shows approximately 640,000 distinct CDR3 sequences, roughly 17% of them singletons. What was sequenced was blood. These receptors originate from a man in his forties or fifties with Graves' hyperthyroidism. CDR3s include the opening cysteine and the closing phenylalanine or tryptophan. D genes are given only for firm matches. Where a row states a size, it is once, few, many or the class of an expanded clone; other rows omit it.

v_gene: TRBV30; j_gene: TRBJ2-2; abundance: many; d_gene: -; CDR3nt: TGTGCCTGGAGTATGTTGGGGGCGCGGACCGGGGAGCTGTTTTTT; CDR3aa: CAWSMLGARTGELFF
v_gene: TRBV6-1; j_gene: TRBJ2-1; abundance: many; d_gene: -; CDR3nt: TGTGCCAGCAGTGCGGGTTTCTACAATGAGCAGTTCTTC; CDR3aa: CASSAGFYNEQFF
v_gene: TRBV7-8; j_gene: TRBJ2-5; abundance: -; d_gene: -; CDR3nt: TGTGCCAGCAGCTTAGGATCAGTTAGTCGGTACCAAGAGACCCAGTACTTC; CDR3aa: CASSLGSVSRYQETQYF
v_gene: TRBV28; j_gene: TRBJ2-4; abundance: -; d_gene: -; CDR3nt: TGTGCCAGCAGTTCTCTTTCCGGAGCCAAAAACATTCAGTACTTC; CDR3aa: CASSSLSGAKNIQYF
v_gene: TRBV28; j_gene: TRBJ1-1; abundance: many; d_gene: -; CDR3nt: TGTGCCAGCAGTGAAATAGCCGGGACACTGAACACTGAAGCTTTCTTT; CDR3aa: CASSEIAGTLNTEAFF
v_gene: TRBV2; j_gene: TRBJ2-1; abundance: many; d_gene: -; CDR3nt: TGTGCCAGCAGTGGTGAGCTTTACAATGAGCAGTTCTTC; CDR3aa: CASSGELYNEQFF
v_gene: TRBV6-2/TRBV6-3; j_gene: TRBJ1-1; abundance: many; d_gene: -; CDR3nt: TGTGCCAGCAAGACCCAGACGGTTGAAGCTTTCTTT; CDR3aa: CASKTQTVEAFF
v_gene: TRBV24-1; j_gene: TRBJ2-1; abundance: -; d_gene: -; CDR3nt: TGTGCCACCCAGTTGGGAAGGGGCTACAATGAGCAGTTCTTC; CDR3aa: CATQLGRGYNEQFF
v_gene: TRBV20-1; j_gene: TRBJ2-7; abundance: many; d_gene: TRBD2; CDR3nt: TGCAGTGCTAGAACCACTAGCGGGAGGTTTTACGAGCAGTACTTC; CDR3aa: CSARTTSGRFYEQYF
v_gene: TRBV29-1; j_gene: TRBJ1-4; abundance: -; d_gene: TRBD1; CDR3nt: TGCAGCGTTGACATAGACCCAGGGGGTAAACTGTTTTTT; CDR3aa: CSVDIDPGGKLFF
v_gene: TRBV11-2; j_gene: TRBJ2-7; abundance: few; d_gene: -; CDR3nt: TGTGCCAGCAGCTTAGGGAGTCTGGGAAAGCAGTACTTC; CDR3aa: CASSLGSLGKQYF
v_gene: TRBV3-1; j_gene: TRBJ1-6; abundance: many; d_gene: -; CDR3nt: TGTGCCAGCAGCCAAGAGGTTAATTCACCCCTCCACTTT; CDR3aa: CASSQEVNSPLHF
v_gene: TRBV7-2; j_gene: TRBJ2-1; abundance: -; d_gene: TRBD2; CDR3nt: TGTGCCAGCAGCTTGGGGCCCGGCGGGAGGAACAATGAGCAGTTCTTC; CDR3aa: CASSLGPGGRNNEQFF
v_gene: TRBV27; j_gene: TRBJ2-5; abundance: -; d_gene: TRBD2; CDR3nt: TGTGCCAGCAGTTTATCGCCCCCGAGACTAGCGGGACAACAAGAGACCCAGTACTTC; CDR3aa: CASSLSPPRLAGQQETQYF
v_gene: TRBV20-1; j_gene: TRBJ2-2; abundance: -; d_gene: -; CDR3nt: TGCAGTGCCTCCGGACGCACCGGGGAGCTGTTTTTT; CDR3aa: CSASGRTGELFF
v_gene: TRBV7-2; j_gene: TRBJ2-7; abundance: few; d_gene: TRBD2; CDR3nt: TGTGCCAGCAGCCCACAGACTAGCCGCAACGAGCAGTACTTC; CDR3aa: CASSPQTSRNEQYF
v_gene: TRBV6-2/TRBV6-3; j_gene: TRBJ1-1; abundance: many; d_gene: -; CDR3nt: TGTGCCAGCAGACTACAGGGTCCCCGGTGGACTGAAGCTTTCTTT; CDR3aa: CASRLQGPRWTEAFF
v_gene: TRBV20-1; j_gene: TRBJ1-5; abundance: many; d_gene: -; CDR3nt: TGCAGTGCTAGTAGTGCGGATCAGCCCCAGCATTTT; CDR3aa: CSASSADQPQHF
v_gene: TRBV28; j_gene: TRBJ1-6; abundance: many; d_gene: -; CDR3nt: TGTGCCAGCAGGGTGCCAGCGGGTGGAAATTCACCCCTCCACTTT; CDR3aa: CASRVPAGGNSPLHF
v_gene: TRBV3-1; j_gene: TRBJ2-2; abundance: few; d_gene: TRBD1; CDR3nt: TGTGCCAGCAGCCCCCACAGGGGCACCGGGGAGCTGTTTTTT; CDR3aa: CASSPHRGTGELFF
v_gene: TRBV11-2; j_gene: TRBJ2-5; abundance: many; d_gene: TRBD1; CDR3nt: TGTGCCAGCCCAGCGGACCGGGACAGGGGAAGGGAGACCCAGTACTTC; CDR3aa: CASPADRDRGRETQYF
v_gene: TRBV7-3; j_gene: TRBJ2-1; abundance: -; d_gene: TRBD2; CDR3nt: TGTGCCAACAGCCCGTGGGGACTAGCCAGCTCCTACAATGAGCAGTTCTTC; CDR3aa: CANSPWGLASSYNEQFF
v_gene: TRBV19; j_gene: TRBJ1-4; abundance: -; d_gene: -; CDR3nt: TGTGCCAGTAGTACCTCCTGGACCTACGCAACTAATGAAAAACTGTTTTTT; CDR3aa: CASSTSWTYATNEKLFF